This is a list of T cell receptor beta chains from one sample in a study of long-term antiretroviral therapy in people with HIV. This table comes from immunoSEQ multiplex PCR, and its TCRdb copy is limited to in-frame clones, with some not included. The repertoire includes around 26,000 clones, 82% of them detected once, and about 14% sits in the top ten. The input for sequencing was unsorted PBMCs, taken 2.9 years after starting antiretroviral therapy. The receptors here all came from a man aged 50 or older with HIV. CDR3s include the opening cysteine and the closing phenylalanine or tryptophan. The D gene is left open where the match is weak. Size tells how often a clone was seen (once, few, many) or the class of an expanded clone, and some rows leave it out.

j_gene: TRBJ1-6
v_gene: TRBV28
d_gene: TRBD1
abundance: once
CDR3aa: CASSSVDRGDTSPLHF
CDR3nt: TGTGCCAGCAGTTCTGTCGACAGGGGGGATACTTCACCCCTCCACTTT

j_gene: TRBJ1-2
v_gene: TRBV19
d_gene: -
abundance: -
CDR3aa: CASSTAGANYGYTF
CDR3nt: TGTGCCAGTAGTACGGCCGGGGCTAACTATGGCTACACCTTC

j_gene: TRBJ2-7
v_gene: TRBV5-1
d_gene: -
abundance: -
CDR3aa: CASSLRQGEIDEQYF
CDR3nt: TGCGCCAGCAGCTTGCGGCAGGGTGAGATTGACGAGCAGTACTTC

j_gene: TRBJ2-1
v_gene: TRBV7-9
d_gene: -
abundance: -
CDR3aa: CASSLGFNEQFF
CDR3nt: TGTGCCAGCAGCTTAGGGTTCAATGAGCAGTTCTTC

j_gene: TRBJ1-2
v_gene: TRBV5-3
d_gene: -
abundance: -
CDR3aa: CARTRGYTF
CDR3nt: TGTGCCAGAACGCGCGGCTACACCTTC

j_gene: TRBJ2-1
v_gene: TRBV6-6
d_gene: TRBD2
abundance: -
CDR3aa: CASSYERGGNEQFF
CDR3nt: TGTGCCAGCAGTTATGAGCGGGGGGGCAATGAGCAGTTCTTC

j_gene: TRBJ2-1
v_gene: TRBV7-3
d_gene: -
abundance: -
CDR3aa: CASSFDTTNNEQFF
CDR3nt: TGTGCCAGCAGCTTCGACACAACTAACAATGAGCAGTTCTTC

j_gene: TRBJ1-6
v_gene: TRBV18
d_gene: -
abundance: once
CDR3aa: CASSPRAGQGNSPLHF
CDR3nt: TGTGCCAGCTCACCCCGGGCAGGGCAGGGTAATTCACCCCTCCACTTT

j_gene: TRBJ1-4
v_gene: TRBV27
d_gene: -
abundance: -
CDR3aa: CASSLYGGKLFF
CDR3nt: TGTGCCAGCAGTTTATATGGGGGAAAACTGTTTTTT

j_gene: TRBJ2-5
v_gene: TRBV29-1
d_gene: TRBD2
abundance: -
CDR3aa: CSVESGLAGETQYF
CDR3nt: TGCAGCGTTGAAAGCGGACTAGCCGGGGAGACCCAGTACTTC

j_gene: TRBJ2-2
v_gene: TRBV9
d_gene: -
abundance: once
CDR3aa: CASSDVTWGELFF
CDR3nt: TGTGCCAGCAGCGACGTGACCTGGGGGGAGCTGTTTTTT

j_gene: TRBJ1-5
v_gene: TRBV28
d_gene: -
abundance: -
CDR3aa: CASSDPGYSNQPQHF
CDR3nt: TGTGCCAGCAGTGATCCAGGTTATAGCAATCAGCCCCAGCATTTT

j_gene: TRBJ1-5
v_gene: TRBV18
d_gene: -
abundance: few
CDR3aa: CASSPNKGINQPQHF
CDR3nt: TGTGCCAGCTCACCTAATAAAGGGATCAATCAGCCCCAGCATTTT

j_gene: TRBJ2-3
v_gene: TRBV5-1
d_gene: -
abundance: -
CDR3aa: CASSLEGGGTILF
CDR3nt: TGCGCCAGCAGCTTGGAGGGGGGCGGGACGATCCTTTTC

j_gene: TRBJ1-5
v_gene: TRBV18
d_gene: TRBD1
abundance: once
CDR3aa: CASSPDRQGAGEPQHF
CDR3nt: TGTGCCAGCTCACCCGATAGACAGGGCGCAGGTGAGCCCCAGCATTTT

j_gene: TRBJ2-2
v_gene: TRBV6-5
d_gene: -
abundance: -
CDR3aa: CASSRIRDTGELFF
CDR3nt: TGTGCCAGCAGTAGGATCAGGGACACCGGGGAGCTGTTTTTT

j_gene: TRBJ1-4
v_gene: TRBV28
d_gene: -
abundance: -
CDR3aa: CASTATGNEKLFF
CDR3nt: TGTGCCAGCACCGCTACAGGGAATGAAAAACTGTTTTTT

j_gene: TRBJ1-2
v_gene: TRBV29-1
d_gene: TRBD1
abundance: -
CDR3aa: CSIRGGVLYGYTF
CDR3nt: TGCAGTATAAGAGGGGGCGTCCTCTATGGCTACACCTTC

j_gene: TRBJ2-4
v_gene: TRBV4-3
d_gene: TRBD1
abundance: few
CDR3aa: CASSQVFEGQGRAKNIQYF
CDR3nt: TGCGCCAGCAGCCAAGTCTTTGAGGGACAGGGTAGAGCCAAAAACATTCAGTACTTC

j_gene: TRBJ2-7
v_gene: TRBV5-4
d_gene: TRBD2
abundance: -
CDR3aa: CASTGGEGYEQYF
CDR3nt: TGTGCCAGCACCGGGGGGGAGGGTTACGAGCAGTACTTC

j_gene: TRBJ2-3
v_gene: TRBV19
d_gene: -
abundance: -
CDR3aa: CASSIIQQGAQYF
CDR3nt: TGTGCCAGTAGTATAATTCAACAAGGGGCGCAGTATTTT

j_gene: TRBJ1-2
v_gene: TRBV5-1
d_gene: -
abundance: -
CDR3aa: CASSLAGDESGYTF
CDR3nt: TGCGCCAGCAGCTTGGCCGGAGACGAGAGTGGCTACACCTTC

j_gene: TRBJ2-7
v_gene: TRBV7-9
d_gene: TRBD1
abundance: -
CDR3aa: CASSSDREIYEQYF
CDR3nt: TGTGCCAGCAGTTCGGACAGGGAGATATACGAGCAGTACTTC

j_gene: TRBJ1-5
v_gene: TRBV29-1
d_gene: TRBD1
abundance: -
CDR3aa: CSVASAGGIQPQHF
CDR3nt: TGCAGCGTTGCTTCGGCAGGGGGAATACAGCCCCAGCATTTT

j_gene: TRBJ1-4
v_gene: TRBV28
d_gene: -
abundance: -
CDR3aa: CASSLTVGVEKLFF
CDR3nt: TGTGCCAGCAGCTTAACAGTGGGTGTTGAAAAACTGTTTTTT

j_gene: TRBJ1-6
v_gene: TRBV6-1
d_gene: -
abundance: once
CDR3aa: CASSGPPPLQGNVHF
CDR3nt: TGTGCCAGCAGTGGGCCCCCCCCATTACAGGGTAACGTCCACTTT